The 12 T cell receptor beta chains given below trace back to one sample, sequenced in a study of T cell clusters in autoimmune cytopenias. TRB rearrangements were amplified by touch-down multiplex PCR with mixed TRB-A/B primers. TCRdb reanalyzed the multiplex PCR reads and collapses them to one entry per CDR3 protein, without DNA. This repertoire includes about 11,000 distinct CDR3 sequences. Each sample's input was 250 ng genomic DNA, 35,000 to 40,000 genome equivalents. Another study also made use of these data, one on T cell repertoires in aging, cancer and after chemotherapy.

The source material was peripheral blood. Source of these receptors: a human donor in good health.

Considering frequency, this clonotype is medium-sized. The chain joins TRBV11-1 to TRBJ2-1. The V gene's germline CDR1 is SGHAT and CDR2 FQDESV (reference sequence). The CDR3 covers 16 residues. CDR3 region: CASSLRGRSSYNEQFF.

Measured by frequency, this clonotype is medium-sized. The chain carries TRBV19 and TRBJ2-2; TCRdb returns TRBD1, unconfirmable since there is no DNA. The CDR3 length is 15 residues. Germline assignment: CDR1 LNHDA and CDR2 SQIVND (reference sequence). This chain's CDR3 is CASSVRPPNTGELFF.

In terms of frequency, this clonotype is medium-sized. V is TRBV29-1 and J is TRBJ1-2; the TRBD1 assignment by TCRdb is unverifiable without DNA. The CDR3 consists of 13 residues. Germline V lookup: CDR1 SQVTM, CDR2 ANQGSEA. CDR3 loop: CSIRTGVSYGYTF. The variable domain in full, completed from reference TRBV29-1 and TRBJ1-2, reads SAVISQKPSRDICQRGTSLTIQCQVDSQVTMMFWYRQQPGQSLTLIATANQGSEATYESGFVIDKFPISRPNLTFSTLTVSNMSPEDSSIYLCSIRTGVSYGYTFGSGTRLTVV.

The chain is built from TRBV6-5 and TRBJ1-1. The germline CDR1 and CDR2 sequences are MNHEY and SVGAGI. The CDR3 sequence is 15 residues long. This chain's CDR3 is CASSLPGLRDTEAFF.

The V and J genes are TRBV6-5 and TRBJ1-1; TCRdb indicates TRBD1, and absent DNA this call remains unverified. The CDR3 totals 14 residues. The germline CDR1 and CDR2 sequences are MNHEY and SVGAGI. CDR3 region: CASRRTGSYTEAFF.

The V and J genes are TRBV5-5 and TRBJ2-1; TCRdb designates TRBD1, a call that cannot be tested without DNA. Germline-derived CDR1 and CDR2 are SGHKS and YYEKEE (reference sequence). The CDR3 is 13 residues long. CDR3 amino acids: CASSPGQGDEQFF.

The chain uses TRBV10-3 and TRBJ1-1. The germline gives CDR1 ENHRY, CDR2 SYGVKD. The CDR3 has 14 amino acids. CDR3: CAISESIGNTEAFF.

By frequency, this clonotype is medium-sized (0.01 to 0.1%). The V gene is TRBV19, the J gene TRBJ2-1. The CDR3 is 14 amino acids. Germline CDR1 LNHDA, CDR2 SQIVND (reference sequence). CDR3: CASQEGVTYNEQFF.

V is TRBV6-1 and J is TRBJ1-5; with no DNA, the TCRdb D assignment of TRBD1 cannot be verified. This CDR3 spans 16 amino acids. CDR1 is MNHNS, CDR2 SASEGT, per germline. The chain's CDR3 is CASSERGTGPNQPQHF.

This chain joins TRBV6-5 and TRBJ1-2; absent DNA, TCRdb's TRBD1 call cannot be checked. CDR1 MNHEY and CDR2 SVGAGI come from the germline V gene. This CDR3 contains 13 residues. The CDR3 reads CATRRGRNYGYTF.

Frequency places this clonotype as medium-sized (0.01 to 0.1%). This chain uses TRBV19 with TRBJ2-2; TCRdb outputs TRBD2, but without DNA this stays unchecked. Per the germline V gene, CDR1 is LNHDA and CDR2 is SQIVND (reference sequence). CDR3 length equals 16 residues. The CDR3 is CATRVAGHLPSGELFF.

V gene TRBV6-1 combines with J gene TRBJ1-5; TCRdb reports TRBD1, a call that lacks DNA to check it against. From germline, CDR1 is MNHNS and CDR2 SASEGT. The CDR3 has 16 residues. The CDR3 spells CASSPLGTDTYQPQHF.